This T cell receptor beta chain appears in the sequencing data of a study of T cells after somatic rescue of genetic block. Germline V gene data show CDR1 as PRHDT and CDR2 as FYEKMQ (reference sequence). Trimming took 0 bases from V and 10 from J, leaving 10 bases between them. The CDR3 contains 14 residues. Only in-frame clones appear in the TCRdb table, and some are missing; sequencing was by immunoSEQ multiplex PCR. Of tens of thousands of clones in the sample, less than 95% are singletons; the top ten hold 2.9%. This TCR was sampled from a man aged 40-49 years. Material for sequencing was peripheral blood mononuclear cells (PBMCs). The genes are TRBV13 and TRBJ1-6; no clear D. CDR3 in amino acids: CASSLGRGVSPLHF. The CDR3, as DNA: TGTGCCAGCAGCTTAGGTCGCGGAGTCTCACCCCTCCACTTT.